The entry that follows covers one T cell receptor (beta chain) sequence. Its antigen is unidentified. The PCR used 60 Vbeta and 13 Jbeta primers. Authors' methods: Per a later analysis, the number of unique TCR beta chains was approximately 73 million, of which 10 million to 11 million were shared. The protocol was immunoSEQ multiplex PCR, while the TCRdb copy is restricted to in-frame clones and leaves out a portion. V, J and clone size reflect that table, while D and trimming were determined from the DNA. The sample has about 130,000 clones, 74% seen once. This sample stems from a study of cytomegalovirus exposure and HLA in healthy donors. Study at large: An earlier analysis found around 100 million unique TCR beta sequences from 200 million or so T cells. Study-wide results and caveats: In a later analysis, common viral pathogens appeared linked to several of the most significant clusters.

The CDR3 is 16 residues long. V lost 5 bases, J lost 2 bases, and 9 bases stayed unmatched. CDR1 is SGHRS, CDR2 YFSETQ, per germline. Specimen: PBMCs. This TCR came from a man aged 40-55 years in good health and CMV-seropositive. The gene calls are TRBV5-1 and TRBJ2-1; 8 nucleotides line up with TRBD2. This CDR3 is CASRSAGGGTYNEQFF. The CDR3 DNA sequence: TGCGCCAGCAGATCCGCGGGGGGCGGGACCTACAATGAGCAGTTCTTC.